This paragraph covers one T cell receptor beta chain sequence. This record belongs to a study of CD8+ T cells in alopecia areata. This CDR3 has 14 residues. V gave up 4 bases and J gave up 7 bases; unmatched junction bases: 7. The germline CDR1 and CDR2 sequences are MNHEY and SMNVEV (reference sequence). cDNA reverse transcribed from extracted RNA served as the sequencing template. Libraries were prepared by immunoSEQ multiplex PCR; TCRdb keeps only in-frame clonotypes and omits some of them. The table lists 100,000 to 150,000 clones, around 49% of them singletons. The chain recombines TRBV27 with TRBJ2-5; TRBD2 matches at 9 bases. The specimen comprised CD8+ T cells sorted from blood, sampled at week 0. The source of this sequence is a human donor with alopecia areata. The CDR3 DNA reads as TGTGCCAGCAGTTCCAGCGGGGGGCTTGGGACCCAGTACTTC. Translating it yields CASSSSGGLGTQYF.